A selection of T cell receptor beta chains follows, all from one sample in a study of blood T cells in healthy people across ages. MiXCR, run by TCRdb on the 5' RACE reads, gives a single entry per CDR3 protein. The table records hundreds of thousands of distinct CDR3 sequences, approximately 59% of them present only once. Sequenced input: blood. Receptors were obtained from a man in his sixties in good health. CDR3s include the opening cysteine and the closing phenylalanine or tryptophan. The D gene is left open where the match is weak. Part of the rows lack a size; the others show once, few, many or a class for expanded clones.

CDR3nt | CDR3aa | d_gene | j_gene | abundance | v_gene
TGTGCCACCGCACAGGGGTATACGCAGTATTTT | CATAQGYTQYF | TRBD1 | TRBJ2-3 | NA | TRBV6-5
TGTGCCAGCATCCGGCCCGGGGGGGTCAATGAGCAGTTCTTC | CASIRPGGVNEQFF | TRBD2 | TRBJ2-1 | NA | TRBV6-1
TGCGCCAGCAGCTTATTGCCGGGACCCCCCTACACAGATACGCAGTATTTT | CASSLLPGPPYTDTQYF | NA | TRBJ2-3 | NA | TRBV5-1
TGTGCCAGCAGTTCCCCACTGCCTTCTGCGGGTGAGCAGTTCTTC | CASSSPLPSAGEQFF | NA | TRBJ2-1 | few | TRBV28
TGTGCCAGCGCAGTTAAAGGGGGGGAGACCCAGTACTTC | CASAVKGGETQYF | NA | TRBJ2-5 | NA | TRBV6-5
TGCGCCAGCTCAGCCGGGACGGAGGGATCTGGATCGCAGTATTTT | CASSAGTEGSGSQYF | NA | TRBJ2-3 | NA | TRBV10-1
TGTGCCAGCAGTGACGGGACAGGTTACTCTGGGGCCAACGTCCCGACTTTC | CASSDGTGYSGANVPTF | TRBD1 | TRBJ2-6 | NA | TRBV25-1
TGCGCCAGCAGCTTGGACGACTTGGGGAGGCAGCAGTACTTC | CASSLDDLGRQQYF | NA | TRBJ2-7 | NA | TRBV5-1
TGTGTCAGCAGCTTAGGGTACTACAATGAGCAGTTCTTC | CVSSLGYYNEQFF | NA | TRBJ2-1 | once | TRBV7-2
TGTGCCACCAGTGATCCCGGGACAGTACAAGAGACCCAGTACTTC | CATSDPGTVQETQYF | TRBD1 | TRBJ2-5 | few | TRBV24-1
TGTGCCAGCAGCTTTTCGCGCGGGGCGACTGAAGCTTTCTTT | CASSFSRGATEAFF | NA | TRBJ1-1 | NA | TRBV7-9
TGTGCCAGCAGTCCTACCGGCGCATCCCATGAGCAGTTCTTC | CASSPTGASHEQFF | NA | TRBJ2-1 | few | TRBV6-5
TGTGCCAGCATCCTAGGGGGGGCCGGCGGCACAGATACGCAGTATTTT | CASILGGAGGTDTQYF | NA | TRBJ2-3 | NA | TRBV12-3/TRBV12-4
TGTGCCAGCAGTGTGGGGAGCGGGACTGAATACAATGAGCAGTACTTC | CASSVGSGTEYNEQYF | TRBD2 | TRBJ2-7 | NA | TRBV12-3/TRBV12-4
TGCAGTGCTAGAGCTACTGGGGAGGTAGATGGCTACACCTTC | CSARATGEVDGYTF | NA | TRBJ1-2 | NA | TRBV20-1
TGTACCAGCAGCCGTACTAGCAGGATACAAGAGACCCAGTACTTC | CTSSRTSRIQETQYF | NA | TRBJ2-5 | NA | TRBV7-2
TGTGCCGGCAGTTTTTGGCGGACCTCCTACGAGCAGTACTTC | CAGSFWRTSYEQYF | NA | TRBJ2-7 | NA | TRBV12-3/TRBV12-4
TGTGCCAGCAGCTTAGTGGGGGTTAGCAATCAGCCCCAGCATTTT | CASSLVGVSNQPQHF | NA | TRBJ1-5 | NA | TRBV7-2
TGCAGCGTAGGGGGGTCCCTGGATGGTCCTCAGTACTTC | CSVGGSLDGPQYF | NA | TRBJ2-7 | NA | TRBV29-1
TGCGCCAGCAGCACGACAGGGACCGGGGCCAACGTCCTGACTTTC | CASSTTGTGANVLTF | TRBD1 | TRBJ2-6 | NA | TRBV5-1
TGCAGTGCTCTTAAACCGGGACAGGGGTCCGAGCAGTACTTC | CSALKPGQGSEQYF | TRBD1 | TRBJ2-7 | NA | TRBV20-1
TGTGCCACCAGCAGTCAGGAGAGCTATGGCTACACCTTC | CATSSQESYGYTF | NA | TRBJ1-2 | NA | TRBV15
TGTGCCAGCAGCTTACCCCAAGGGGGCTACACCTTC | CASSLPQGGYTF | NA | TRBJ1-2 | NA | TRBV7-9
TGTGCCAGCAGCCAAGCTGGCGGATCAATCCATGGCTACACCTTC | CASSQAGGSIHGYTF | NA | TRBJ1-2 | NA | TRBV4-2
TGCAGTGCTAGCCGAGACAGGGGAGGCACTGAAGCTTTCTTT | CSASRDRGGTEAFF | TRBD1 | TRBJ1-1 | NA | TRBV20-1
TGTGCCAGCTCACCATTTCTGGCGGGGGGCTACAATGAGCAGTTCTTC | CASSPFLAGGYNEQFF | TRBD2 | TRBJ2-1 | NA | TRBV18
TGTGCCATCAGTGTCTCCCAGGATGAGCAGTTCTTC | CAISVSQDEQFF | NA | TRBJ2-1 | NA | TRBV10-3
TGCAGTGGAGCGGAGGCTTACTCTGGCTACACCTTC | CSGAEAYSGYTF | NA | TRBJ1-2 | NA | TRBV20-1
TGTGCCAGCAGCTTAGCGGGGCGATCCTACGAGCAGTACTTC | CASSLAGRSYEQYF | NA | TRBJ2-7 | NA | TRBV7-2
TGTGCCAGCAGCCCTAACGGGGTCCAAGAGACCCAGTACTTC | CASSPNGVQETQYF | NA | TRBJ2-5 | NA | TRBV5-6
TGTGCCAGCAGCGCGGGACACCGCAGCGGAGGCTACACCTTC | CASSAGHRSGGYTF | NA | TRBJ1-2 | NA | TRBV7-2
TGTGCCAGCAGTGAAGCCAGATATGGCTACACCTTC | CASSEARYGYTF | NA | TRBJ1-2 | many | TRBV6-1
TGTGCCAGCTCACCAGCGGGGGGTATCCAAGAGACCCAGTACTTC | CASSPAGGIQETQYF | TRBD2 | TRBJ2-5 | NA | TRBV18
TGTGCCAGCAGCGGGAGCGGGGGGCGACTTGAGCTAGGGACCCAGTACTTC | CASSGSGGRLELGTQYF | TRBD2 | TRBJ2-5 | NA | TRBV9
TGTGCCAGCAGCTCCGGGACTAGAGGAACAGATACGCAGTATTTT | CASSSGTRGTDTQYF | TRBD2 | TRBJ2-3 | NA | TRBV7-9
TGCAGTGCCGGACAGGGGGCCGGGGGTCAGCCCCAGCATTTT | CSAGQGAGGQPQHF | TRBD1 | TRBJ1-5 | NA | TRBV20-1
TGCAGTGCTAGTGTCCTCCCTGGGAGCAATCAGCCCCAGCATTTT | CSASVLPGSNQPQHF | NA | TRBJ1-5 | many | TRBV20-1
TGTGCCAGCAGCGACAGGGTTAGTCAGCCCCAGCATTTT | CASSDRVSQPQHF | TRBD1 | TRBJ1-5 | NA | TRBV7-2
TGTGCCATCAGACCGGGACAAGCCTCTGGGGCCAACGTCCTGACTTTC | CAIRPGQASGANVLTF | NA | TRBJ2-6 | NA | TRBV10-3
TGTGCCAGCAAAGAACCTATCCGGGGGCGGCAGTTCTTC | CASKEPIRGRQFF | NA | TRBJ2-1 | few | TRBV6-2/TRBV6-3
TGCGCCAGCAGCTTGAGAGCCCGACAGGGCAACTATAATTCACCCCTCCACTTT | CASSLRARQGNYNSPLHF | TRBD1 | TRBJ1-6 | NA | TRBV5-1
TGTGCCAGCAGCTTATATAGCGGGGGGGCCCACAATGAGCAGTTCTTC | CASSLYSGGAHNEQFF | TRBD2 | TRBJ2-1 | NA | TRBV7-2
TGCGCCAGCAGTCCGGGAACTAATGAAAAACTGTTTTTT | CASSPGTNEKLFF | NA | TRBJ1-4 | few | TRBV5-1
TGCAGTGCCTCGGGACAGGTGGAGAATGAGCAGTTCTTC | CSASGQVENEQFF | TRBD1 | TRBJ2-1 | few | TRBV20-1
TGTGCCAGCAGTAAAACAGGGGGCGGGTACGAGCAGTACTTC | CASSKTGGGYEQYF | TRBD1 | TRBJ2-7 | NA | TRBV6-5
TGCGCCAGCAGCCAAGTGGACGGCCCCTACGAGCAGTACTTC | CASSQVDGPYEQYF | NA | TRBJ2-7 | NA | TRBV4-1
TGTGCCGGCAGCTTCGGACAGTGGGAGCAGTTCTTC | CAGSFGQWEQFF | NA | TRBJ2-1 | NA | TRBV11-1
TGTGCCAGCAGCCAAGATCACCGGGGTACTGGATCACCCCTCCACTTT | CASSQDHRGTGSPLHF | NA | TRBJ1-6 | NA | TRBV4-2
TGTGCCAGCAGGCCGGCCGGTGGCTACGAGCAGTACTTC | CASRPAGGYEQYF | NA | TRBJ2-7 | many | TRBV25-1
TGTGCCAGCAGCCCACGGCCGGAGAACACTGAAGCTTTCTTT | CASSPRPENTEAFF | NA | TRBJ1-1 | few | TRBV28
TGTAGTGCTTGGACAGGGGAAGGCACCGGGGAGCTGTTTTTT | CSAWTGEGTGELFF | TRBD1 | TRBJ2-2 | NA | TRBV20-1
TGCGCCAGCAGCCAAGAGAGGCTAACAGATACGCAGTATTTT | CASSQERLTDTQYF | NA | TRBJ2-3 | NA | TRBV4-1
TGTGCCAGCAGTGATTACAGGGTCGGCTACACCTTC | CASSDYRVGYTF | NA | TRBJ1-2 | NA | TRBV6-2/TRBV6-3
TGTGCCAGCATGGGGCGCGCTAATGAAAAACTGTTTTTT | CASMGRANEKLFF | NA | TRBJ1-4 | NA | TRBV27
TGTGCCAGCAGTCCAGACACTAGCGGGGGGGCAGATACGCAGTATTTT | CASSPDTSGGADTQYF | TRBD2 | TRBJ2-3 | NA | TRBV12-3/TRBV12-4
TGCGCCAGCGGCCCCCCGGGACAGCCATCGGATACGCAGTATTTT | CASGPPGQPSDTQYF | TRBD1 | TRBJ2-3 | once | TRBV4-1
TGCAGTGCTCAGGACAGGGGAGAGACCCAGTACTTC | CSAQDRGETQYF | TRBD1 | TRBJ2-5 | few | TRBV20-1
TGCGCCAGCAACGGGGGGGCGGGTGAGCAGTTCTTC | CASNGGAGEQFF | TRBD2 | TRBJ2-1 | NA | TRBV5-1
TGTGCCAGCAGTTACTCGGAGGGAAAGGATGGCTACACCTTC | CASSYSEGKDGYTF | NA | TRBJ1-2 | NA | TRBV6-6
TGTGCCAGCAGCTTAGGCCACACGGTCGGGACGAACACCGGGGAGCTGTTTTTT | CASSLGHTVGTNTGELFF | NA | TRBJ2-2 | NA | TRBV7-9